One and the same sample provided the 22 T cell receptor beta chains below, sequenced in a study of glioma-infiltrating T cells after dendritic cell vaccination. Time point: after dendritic cell vaccination, including at tumor progression/relapse. TCRdb's copy holds only in-frame clones and misses some; the assay was immunoSEQ multiplex PCR. The sample holds about 58,000 clones, approximately 87% seen once. The specimen comprised blood, sampled after dendritic cell vaccination. These receptors originate from a human donor with glioblastoma.

This chain joins TRBV7-6 and TRBJ2-1, with D maybe TRBD1 (6 bases). The V end was cut by 5 bases, the J end by 4 bases, with 9 bases between. The CDR3 consists of 13 residues. Germline assignment: CDR1 SGHVS and CDR2 FNYEAQ. CDR3 protein: CASSLGQYNEQFF. The CDR3 nucleotides are TGTGCCAGCAGCCTCGGACAGTACAATGAGCAGTTCTTC.

The rearrangement links TRBV6-5 to TRBJ1-2; TRBD1 aligns across 7 bases. The CDR3 is 14 residues long. With V trimmed by 5 bases and J by 5 bases, 8 bases remained unmatched. CDR1 is MNHEY and CDR2 is SVGAGI in the germline V gene. The DNA of the CDR3 is TGTGCCAGCAGTCCCGACAGGGTATTGTATGGCTACACCTTC. It translates to CASSPDRVLYGYTF.

This clone was counted a few times. This chain uses TRBV30 with TRBJ1-2; TRBD1 is a possible D gene (6 bases). V lost 2 bases, J lost 4 bases, and 11 bases lay in between. From germline, CDR1 is GTSNPN and CDR2 SVGIG (reference sequence). The CDR3 sequence is 13 residues long. CDR3 bases: TGTGCCTGGAGTATTGGGGGCATCTATGGCTACACCTTC. It encodes CAWSIGGIYGYTF.

The chain carries TRBV7-2 and TRBJ2-1; D not certain. This CDR3 has 14 amino acids. Germline CDR1 reads SGHTA; CDR2 reads FQGNSA. V was pared by 1 base and J by 2 bases, with 6 bases between. The CDR3 is CASSLGAAYNEQFF. The CDR3 coding sequence is TGTGCCAGCAGCTTAGGGGCAGCCTACAATGAGCAGTTCTTC.

CDR3 DNA: TGTGCCAGCAGTTACTCGAACAGCTACGAGCAGTACTTC. Amino acid sequence: CASSYSNSYEQYF. This chain uses TRBV6-5 with TRBJ2-7, with D hard to call. The CDR3 has 13 residues. Germline assignment: CDR1 MNHEY and CDR2 SVGAGI. Trimming left V 0 bases short and J 3 bases short, with 6 bases between.

The chain joins TRBV10-2 to TRBJ2-1; possible D gene TRBD2, 7 bases. The CDR3 spans 13 residues. Trimming left V 7 bases short and J 8 bases short, with 15 bases between. Germline assignment: CDR1 WSHSY and CDR2 SAAADI. The CDR3 protein is CASTGGPEDEQFF. DNA for the CDR3: TGCGCCAGCACCGGGGGGCCGGAGGATGAGCAGTTCTTC.

The J gene is TRBJ2-3, the V gene TRBV10-2; 8 nucleotides align to TRBD2. Germline V gives CDR1 WSHSY, CDR2 SAAADI. J was trimmed by 4 bases and V by 5 bases; bases with no gene match: 8. CDR3 size: 15 residues. CDR3 coding DNA: TGCGCCAGCAGTCTTTTTCGGGGGGGCGCAGATACGCAGTATTTT. Translation gives CASSLFRGGADTQYF.

The rearrangement uses TRBV5-1 and TRBJ1-2; D is uncertain. CDR3 length: 13 amino acids. Germline loops: CDR1 SGHRS, CDR2 YFSETQ. Between the trimmed V and J ends, which lost 0 bases and 8 bases, there was a span of 11 bases. The CDR3 spells CASSLVPGRGYTF. Here the CDR3 DNA reads TGCGCCAGCAGCTTGGTGCCGGGTCGCGGCTACACCTTC.

The chain carries TRBV29-1 and TRBJ2-4, with D possibly matching TRBD2 (6 bases). With 0 bases removed from V and 2 bases from J, the gap between germline ends came to 8 bases. The CDR3 consists of 14 residues. CDR1 is SQVTM, CDR2 ANQGSEA, per germline. CDR3 amino acids: CSVEEGRTKNIQYF. CDR3 nucleotides: TGCAGCGTTGAAGAAGGGAGGACCAAAAACATTCAGTACTTC.

This chain connects TRBV4-3 to TRBJ2-1; D is unresolved. The CDR3 has 13 residues. Per the germline V gene, CDR1 is LGHNA and CDR2 is YSLEER. V was clipped by 4 bases and J by 6 bases, with 10 bases between them. The CDR3 loop reads CASSPSSINEQFF. DNA of the CDR3: TGCGCCAGCAGCCCTAGTTCGATCAATGAGCAGTTCTTC.

The chain recombines TRBV4-3 with TRBJ1-2, with 9 nucleotides matching TRBD1. This CDR3 has 14 amino acids. V was pared by 4 bases and J by 4 bases, with 4 bases of the junction left unmatched. Looked up from germline, CDR1 is LGHNA and CDR2 is YSLEER. The CDR3 DNA follows: TGCGCCAGCAGCCCCGGACAGGGGATCTATGGCTACACCTTC. Translated: CASSPGQGIYGYTF.

This clone was observed a handful of times. V gene TRBV11-3 combines with J gene TRBJ1-1; D not certain. Trimming removed 2 bases at V and 1 base at J, with 5 bases between. The V gene's germline CDR1 is SGHNT and CDR2 YENEEA. The CDR3 loop spans 13 amino acids. The CDR3: CASSLPRNTEAFF. In DNA form, the CDR3 reads TGTGCCAGCAGCTTACCCCGGAACACTGAAGCTTTCTTT. The whole variable domain, remainder taken from reference TRBV11-3 and TRBJ1-1, is EAGVVQSPRYKIIEKKQPVAFWCNPISGHNTLYWYLQNLGQGPELLIRYENEEAVDDSQLPKDRFSAERLKGVDSTLKIQPAELGDSAVYLCASSLPRNTEAFFGQGTRLTVV.

The V gene is TRBV29-1, the J gene TRBJ1-2, with D perhaps matching TRBD1 (6 bases). CDR1 SQVTM and CDR2 ANQGSEA come from the germline V gene. There are 15 residues in the CDR3. Trimming left V 7 bases short and J 3 bases short, with 21 bases between. The CDR3 bases are TGCAGCGCCCATGGGGTTGGCAGGGGCCACTATGGCTACACCTTC. This encodes CSAHGVGRGHYGYTF.

The count of this clone is one. The chain employs TRBV13 and TRBJ2-7; the match to TRBD1 covers 7 bases. Germline CDR1 reads PRHDT; CDR2 reads FYEKMQ (reference sequence). With 3 bases clipped from V and 4 bases from J, the junction kept 9 bases outside the gene matches. The CDR3 is made up of 15 amino acids. CDR3 in amino acids: CASSFGGQRLYEQYF. The CDR3 DNA sequence: TGTGCCAGCAGCTTTGGGGGACAGCGATTATACGAGCAGTACTTC.

J is TRBJ2-5 and V is TRBV19; tentative D call: TRBD2 (6 bases). The V gene's germline CDR1 is LNHDA and CDR2 SQIVND (reference sequence). V was clipped by 6 bases and J by 5 bases, with 25 bases between them. This CDR3 contains 17 residues. CDR3 coding DNA: TGTGCCAGTAGCGCCGGGCGGATCGGGACTCAGTACGAGACCCAGTACTTC. Translation gives CASSAGRIGTQYETQYF.

This chain connects TRBV19 to TRBJ1-5; 8 bases are shared with TRBD1. The V gene's germline CDR1 is LNHDA and CDR2 SQIVND (reference sequence). The CDR3 is 13 residues long. The CDR3 region has the DNA TGTGTCAGCTCAGGGGGCCTGGGTCAGCCCCAGCATTTT. Translation: CVSSGGLGQPQHF.

DNA for the CDR3: TGCGCCAGCAGCCAAGATGGTCTGCCAGGGAAGTATGGGGATACGCAGTATTTT. It codes for CASSQDGLPGKYGDTQYF. The chain carries TRBV4-1 and TRBJ2-3; D may be TRBD1 (5 bases). Germline V gene lookup returns CDR1 MGHRA and CDR2 YSYEKL. V shed 0 bases and J shed 6 bases, with 22 bases lying between them. The CDR3 covers 18 residues.

The rearrangement uses TRBV7-9 and TRBJ2-3; 12 bases are shared with TRBD2. J was trimmed by 0 bases and V by 5 bases; bases with no gene match: 3. This CDR3 has 16 residues. Per the germline V gene, CDR1 is SEHNR and CDR2 is FQNEAQ (reference sequence). CDR3 in DNA: TGTGCCAGCAGCGCGACTAGCGGGGGCAGCACAGATACGCAGTATTTT. It translates to CASSATSGGSTDTQYF. Complete variable domain (other parts from reference TRBV7-9 and TRBJ2-3): DTGVSQNPRHKITKRGQNVTFRCDPISEHNRLYWYRQTLGQGPEFLTYFQNEAQLEKSRLLSDRFSAERPKGSFSTLEIQRTEQGDSAMYLCASSATSGGSTDTQYFGPGTRLTVL.

The CDR3 nucleotides read TGCAGCGTTGAACTAGTTCGAGAGACCCAGTACTTC. The encoded protein is CSVELVRETQYF. The chain carries TRBV29-1 and TRBJ2-5; D unresolved. There are 12 residues in the CDR3. Trimming left V 2 bases short and J 4 bases short, with 8 bases between. Germline loops: CDR1 SQVTM, CDR2 ANQGSEA.

The rearrangement links TRBV9 to TRBJ2-5; D possibly corresponds to TRBD2 (6 bases). Trimming took off 0 bases at V and 7 bases at J, with 10 bases between the two ends. The CDR3 loop spans 13 amino acids. The germline gives CDR1 SGDLS, CDR2 YYNGEE. The CDR3 nucleotides are TGTGCCAGCAGCGTAGTGGGGGGAGGGACCCAGTACTTC. Translating it yields CASSVVGGGTQYF.

V is TRBV4-1 and J is TRBJ2-5; TRBD1 matches at 8 bases. Germline CDR1 is MGHRA and CDR2 is YSYEKL. J lost 5 bases, V lost 6 bases, and 8 bases had no gene match. This CDR3 has 14 amino acids. The CDR3 DNA reads as TGCGCCAGCAGTCCCGGACAGGGTCGGGAGACCCAGTACTTC. Its translation: CASSPGQGRETQYF.

A few counts support this clone. The rearrangement joins TRBV2 to TRBJ2-5, with TRBD1 matching over 8 bases. V lost 4 bases to trimming and J lost 1 base; unmatched junction nucleotides: 8. The V gene's germline CDR1 is SNHLY and CDR2 FYNNEI. The CDR3 covers 16 residues. CDR3 sequence reads: CASSGSTGGFQETQYF. Written as DNA, the CDR3 is TGTGCCAGCAGTGGTTCAACAGGGGGTTTCCAAGAGACCCAGTACTTC. Based on the CDR3 plus reference TRBV2 and TRBJ2-5, the full variable domain is EPEVTQTPSHQVTQMGQEVILRCVPISNHLYFYWYRQILGQKVEFLVSFYNNEISEKSEIFDDQFSVERPDGSNFTLKIRSTKLEDSAMYFCASSGSTGGFQETQYFGPGTRLLVL.